This T cell receptor (beta chain) was captured in a study of blood T cell repertoires in COVID-19. Study background: Whether acute or convalescent, the COVID-19 samples came from the United States, Italy and Spain.

Assay used: immunoSEQ multiplex PCR; TCRdb lists only in-frame clones, some missing. The sample lists 200,000 to 250,000 clones; approximately 86% were seen once. In the 2 weeks before study entry, exposed participants met a COVID-19 case, which was PCR-confirmed or clinician-diagnosed. The CDR3 extends over 11 amino acids. CDR1 ENHRY and CDR2 SYGVKD come from the germline V gene. The V gene lost 6 bases and the J gene lost 9 bases, with 8 bases spanning the gap. This sequence joins TRBV10-3 and TRBJ2-2, with D perhaps matching TRBD1 (5 bases). The source is a woman in her 30s who had been exposed to COVID-19. The sample consisted of PBMCs or T cells enriched from blood (not recorded which). The CDR3 sequence is CAISLDRELFF. The CDR3 DNA is TGTGCCATCAGCTTGGACAGGGAGCTGTTTTTT.